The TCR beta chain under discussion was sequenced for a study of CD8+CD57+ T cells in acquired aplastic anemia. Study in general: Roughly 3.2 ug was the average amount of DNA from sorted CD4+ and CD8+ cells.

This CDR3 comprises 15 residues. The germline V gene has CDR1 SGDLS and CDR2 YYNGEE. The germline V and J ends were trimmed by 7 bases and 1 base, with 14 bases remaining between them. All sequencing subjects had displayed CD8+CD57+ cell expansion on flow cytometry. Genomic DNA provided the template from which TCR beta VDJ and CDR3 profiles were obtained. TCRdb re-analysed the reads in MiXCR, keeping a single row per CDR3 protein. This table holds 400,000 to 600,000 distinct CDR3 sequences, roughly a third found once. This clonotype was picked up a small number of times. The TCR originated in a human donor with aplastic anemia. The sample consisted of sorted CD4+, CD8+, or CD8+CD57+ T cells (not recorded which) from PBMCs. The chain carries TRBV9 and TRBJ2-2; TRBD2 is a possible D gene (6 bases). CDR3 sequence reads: CASSEAGLNTGELFF. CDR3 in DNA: TGTGCCAGCTCTGAGGCGGGACTGAACACCGGGGAGCTGTTTTTT.